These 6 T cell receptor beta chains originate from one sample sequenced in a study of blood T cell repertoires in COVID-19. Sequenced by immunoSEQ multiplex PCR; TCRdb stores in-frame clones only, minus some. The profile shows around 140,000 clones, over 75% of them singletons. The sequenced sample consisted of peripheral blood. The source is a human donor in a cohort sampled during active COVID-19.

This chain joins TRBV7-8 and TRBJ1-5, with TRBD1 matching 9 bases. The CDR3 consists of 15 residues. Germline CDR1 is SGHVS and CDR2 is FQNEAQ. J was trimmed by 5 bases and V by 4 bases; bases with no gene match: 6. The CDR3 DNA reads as TGTGCCAGCAGCTCGAGGACAGGGGCGGATCAGCCCCAGCATTTT. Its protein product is CASSSRTGADQPQHF.

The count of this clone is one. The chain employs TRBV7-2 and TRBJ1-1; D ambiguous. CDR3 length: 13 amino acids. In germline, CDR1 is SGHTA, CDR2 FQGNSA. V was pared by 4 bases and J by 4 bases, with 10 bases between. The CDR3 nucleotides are TGTGCCAGCAGCTATTCCCCGGGCACTGAAGCTTTCTTT. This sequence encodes CASSYSPGTEAFF.

DNA for the CDR3: TGTGCCATCAGAGGGGGGACAGGGGTGGTTACTGAAGCTTTCTTT. Its translation: CAIRGGTGVVTEAFF. The chain joins TRBV10-3 to TRBJ1-1, with 10 bases matching TRBD1. Losses at the gene ends were 6 bases for V and 5 bases for J; bases not matched to a gene: 9. The germline CDR1 and CDR2 sequences are ENHRY and SYGVKD. The CDR3 is made up of 15 amino acids.

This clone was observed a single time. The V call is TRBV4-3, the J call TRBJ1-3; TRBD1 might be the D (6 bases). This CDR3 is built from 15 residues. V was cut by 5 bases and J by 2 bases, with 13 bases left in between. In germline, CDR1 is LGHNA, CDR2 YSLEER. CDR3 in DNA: TGCGCCAGCAGCTCAGGGGCGGTGGCTGGAAACACCATATATTTT. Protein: CASSSGAVAGNTIYF.

For the CDR3, the DNA is TGTGCCAGCAGCCGGGACAGTTCAAATCAGCCCCAGCATTTT. Protein: CASSRDSSNQPQHF. The rearrangement joins TRBV7-2 to TRBJ1-5; TRBD1 aligns across 7 bases. Germline CDR1 reads SGHTA; CDR2 reads FQGNSA. Trimming removed 5 bases from V and 4 bases from J; junction bases left unmatched: 5. The CDR3 is made up of 14 amino acids.

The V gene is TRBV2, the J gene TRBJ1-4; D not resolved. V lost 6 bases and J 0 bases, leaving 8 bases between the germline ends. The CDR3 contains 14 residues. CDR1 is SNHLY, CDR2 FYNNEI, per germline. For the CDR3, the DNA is TGTGCCAGCAGCTTAATTTCAACTAATGAAAAACTGTTTTTT. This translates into CASSLISTNEKLFF.